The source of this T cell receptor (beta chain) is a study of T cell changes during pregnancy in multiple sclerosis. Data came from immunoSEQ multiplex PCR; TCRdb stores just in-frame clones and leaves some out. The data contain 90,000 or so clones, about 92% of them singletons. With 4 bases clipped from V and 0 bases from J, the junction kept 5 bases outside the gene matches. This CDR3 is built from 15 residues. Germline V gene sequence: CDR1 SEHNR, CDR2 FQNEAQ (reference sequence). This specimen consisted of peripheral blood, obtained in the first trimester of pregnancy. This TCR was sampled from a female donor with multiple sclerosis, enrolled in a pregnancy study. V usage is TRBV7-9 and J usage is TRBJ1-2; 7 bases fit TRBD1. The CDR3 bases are TGTGCCAGCAGCTCCAGACAGGGCACTAACTATGGCTACACCTTC. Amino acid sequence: CASSSRQGTNYGYTF.